This T cell receptor beta chain was documented in a study of shared clonotypes between healthy human individuals. The CDR3 runs 12 residues. The V gene lost 10 bases and the J gene lost 5 bases, with 14 bases spanning the gap. Germline V CDR1 and CDR2: MNHNS, SASEGT. This clone was observed once. The repertoire was sequenced with immunoSEQ multiplex PCR; TCRdb's copy has only in-frame clones and lacks some. The sample records around 2.5 million clones, 90% to 95% being singletons. The chain uses TRBV6-1 and TRBJ1-1; D call uncertain. The sequencing sample was made of naive CD4+ T cells from PBMCs. Specified subset: CD45RA+ positively selected. The clonotype originates from a man between 18 and 29 years old in good health. Some clones in this sample may be carry-over from other donors' samples. CDR3 sequence (DNA): TGTGCCACAGGACCGGGGAAGACTGAAGCTTTCTTT. Its protein product is CATGPGKTEAFF.